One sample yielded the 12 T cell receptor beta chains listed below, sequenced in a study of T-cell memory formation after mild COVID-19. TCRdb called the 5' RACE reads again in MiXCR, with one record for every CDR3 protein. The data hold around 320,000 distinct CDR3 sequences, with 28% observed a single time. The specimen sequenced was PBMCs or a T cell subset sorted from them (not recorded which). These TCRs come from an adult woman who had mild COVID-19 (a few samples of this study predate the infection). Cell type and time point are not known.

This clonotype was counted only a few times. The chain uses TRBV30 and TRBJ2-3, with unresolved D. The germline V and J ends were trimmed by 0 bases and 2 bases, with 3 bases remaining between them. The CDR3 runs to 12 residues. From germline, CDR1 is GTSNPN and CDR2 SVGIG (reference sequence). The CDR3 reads CAWSVVTDTQYF. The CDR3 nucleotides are TGTGCCTGGAGTGTAGTCACAGATACGCAGTATTTT. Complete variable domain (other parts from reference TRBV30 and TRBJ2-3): SQTIHQWPATLVQPVGSPLSLECTVEGTSNPNLYWYRQAAGRGLQLLFYSVGIGQISSEVPQNLSASRPQDRQFILSSKKLLLSDSGFYLCAWSVVTDTQYFGPGTRLTVL.

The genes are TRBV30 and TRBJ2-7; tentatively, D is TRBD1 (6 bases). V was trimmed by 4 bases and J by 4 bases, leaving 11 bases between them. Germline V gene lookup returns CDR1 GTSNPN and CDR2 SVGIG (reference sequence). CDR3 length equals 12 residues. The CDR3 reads CAWNQGQYEQYF. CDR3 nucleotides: TGTGCCTGGAACCAGGGGCAGTACGAGCAGTACTTC.

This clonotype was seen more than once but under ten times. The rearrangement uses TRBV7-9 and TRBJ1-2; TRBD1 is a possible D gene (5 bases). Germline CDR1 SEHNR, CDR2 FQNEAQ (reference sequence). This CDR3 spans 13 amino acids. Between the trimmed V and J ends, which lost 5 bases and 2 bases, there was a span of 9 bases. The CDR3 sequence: CASSTRENYGYTF. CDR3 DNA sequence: TGTGCCAGCAGCACCAGGGAAAACTATGGCTACACCTTC.

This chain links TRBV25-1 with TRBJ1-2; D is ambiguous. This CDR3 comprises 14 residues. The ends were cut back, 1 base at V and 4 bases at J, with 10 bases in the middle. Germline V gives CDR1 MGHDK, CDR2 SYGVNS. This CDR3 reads CASSEWKGSYGYTF. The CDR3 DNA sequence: TGTGCCAGCAGTGAATGGAAGGGATCCTATGGCTACACCTTC.

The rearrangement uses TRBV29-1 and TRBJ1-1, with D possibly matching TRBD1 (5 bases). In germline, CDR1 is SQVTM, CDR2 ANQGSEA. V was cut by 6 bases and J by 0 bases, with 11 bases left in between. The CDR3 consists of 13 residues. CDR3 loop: CSVGVGMNTEAFF. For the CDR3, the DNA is TGCAGCGTGGGGGTGGGAATGAACACTGAAGCTTTCTTT.

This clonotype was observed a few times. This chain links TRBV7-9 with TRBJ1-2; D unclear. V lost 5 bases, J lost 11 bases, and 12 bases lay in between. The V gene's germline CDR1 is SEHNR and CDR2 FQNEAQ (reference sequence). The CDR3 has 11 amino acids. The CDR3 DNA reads TGTGCCAGCAGCCTTACCGGCAGGTACACCTTC. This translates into CASSLTGRYTF.

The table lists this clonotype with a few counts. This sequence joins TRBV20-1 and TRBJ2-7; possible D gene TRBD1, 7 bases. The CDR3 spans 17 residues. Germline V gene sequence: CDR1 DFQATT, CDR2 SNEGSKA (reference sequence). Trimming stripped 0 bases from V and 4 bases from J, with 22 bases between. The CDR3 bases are TGCAGTGCTAGAGACCGGGGGACAGCCTCCGGGCTGTACGAGCAGTACTTC. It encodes CSARDRGTASGLYEQYF.

The chain's CDR3 is CASSYSPQGFDTQYF. The CDR3, as DNA: TGTGCCAGCAGTTACTCGCCCCAGGGATTCGATACGCAGTATTTT. The chain recombines TRBV6-2 or TRBV6-3 with TRBJ2-3; TRBD1 is a possible D gene (5 bases). Deletions cut 0 bases from V and 6 bases from J, with 13 bases between. The CDR3 is 15 residues long. Germline CDR1 reads MNHEY; CDR2 reads SVGEGT.

CDR3 protein: CASSQRVANYGYTF. The CDR3 DNA follows: TGTGCCAGCAGCCAACGGGTTGCTAACTATGGCTACACCTTC. The chain employs TRBV3-1 and TRBJ1-2, with unresolved D. Trimming shortened V by 2 bases and J by 0 bases, and 7 bases separated the two germline ends. The germline CDR1 and CDR2 sequences are LGHDT and YNNKEL (reference sequence). This CDR3 is 14 amino acids long.

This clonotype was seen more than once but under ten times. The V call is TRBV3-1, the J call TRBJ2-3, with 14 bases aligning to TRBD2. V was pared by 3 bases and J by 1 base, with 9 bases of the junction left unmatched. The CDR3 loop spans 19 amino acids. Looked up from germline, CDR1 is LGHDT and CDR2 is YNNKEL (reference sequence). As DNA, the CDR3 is TGTGCCAGCAGCCAGTCCGCGGGGGGACTAGCGGGAGGCACAGATACGCAGTATTTT. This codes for CASSQSAGGLAGGTDTQYF.

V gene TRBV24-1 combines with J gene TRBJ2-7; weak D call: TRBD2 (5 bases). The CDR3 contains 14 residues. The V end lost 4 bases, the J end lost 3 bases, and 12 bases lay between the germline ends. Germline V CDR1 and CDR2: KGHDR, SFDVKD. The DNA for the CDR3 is TGTGCCACCAGTGAGGGGAGCCGGGACTACGAGCAGTACTTC. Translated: CATSEGSRDYEQYF.

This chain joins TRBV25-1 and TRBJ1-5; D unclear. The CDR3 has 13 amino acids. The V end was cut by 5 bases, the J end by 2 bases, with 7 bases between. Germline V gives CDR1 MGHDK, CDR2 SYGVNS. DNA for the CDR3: TGTGCCAGCAGTTGGGGTGGCAATCAGCCCCAGCATTTT. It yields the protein CASSWGGNQPQHF.